The 11 T cell receptor beta chains below all came from one sample that was sequenced in a study of blood T cell repertoires in COVID-19. This table comes from immunoSEQ multiplex PCR, and its TCRdb copy is limited to in-frame clones, with some not included. The sample gives some 200,000 clones, 90% of which show up once; nearly 0.55% is in the top ten. Sequencing was done on a sample of peripheral blood. The receptors were gathered from a man in his forties or fifties with acute or convalescent COVID-19.

V and J are TRBV27 and TRBJ2-7; D remains unclear. Germline V gene sequence: CDR1 MNHEY, CDR2 SMNVEV (reference sequence). The CDR3 extends over 13 amino acids. V was cut by 5 bases and J by 2 bases, with 10 bases left in between. The CDR3 DNA reads as TGTGCCAGCAGTACCGCGCCACCCTACGAGCAGTACTTC. Translating gives CASSTAPPYEQYF.

This clone was recorded a few times. The chain couples TRBV11-2 to TRBJ1-6; D gene ambiguous. The CDR3 sequence is 14 residues long. V lost 5 bases and J 4 bases, leaving 9 bases between the germline ends. Germline loops: CDR1 SGHAT, CDR2 FQNNGV. CDR3 amino acids: CASSQGLYNSPLHF. The CDR3 DNA is TGTGCCAGCAGCCAAGGACTTTATAATTCACCCCTCCACTTT.

The chain has TRBV18 and TRBJ2-3; 9 positions match TRBD2. Per the germline V gene, CDR1 is KGHSH and CDR2 is LQKENI. The CDR3 contains 15 residues. Trimming at V came to 2 bases and at J to 1 base, leaving 1 base not matched to a gene. The CDR3 nucleotides are TGTGCCAGCTCACCAGTAGCGGGGGGCACAGATACGCAGTATTTT. Translation gives CASSPVAGGTDTQYF. The variable domain in full, completed from reference TRBV18 and TRBJ2-3, reads NAGVMQNPRHLVRRRGQEARLRCSPMKGHSHVYWYRQLPEEGLKFMVYLQKENIIDESGMPKERFSAEFPKEGPSILRIQQVVRGDSAAYFCASSPVAGGTDTQYFGPGTRLTVL.

This clone was detected only a few times. The gene calls are TRBV19 and TRBJ1-5, with 8 nucleotides matching TRBD1. Germline CDR1 reads LNHDA; CDR2 reads SQIVND (reference sequence). The CDR3 has 15 residues. After removal of 4 bases from V and 3 bases from J, the junction contained 5 bases not matched to a gene. The CDR3 is CASSRTGGSNQPQHF. The CDR3 DNA reads as TGTGCCAGTAGTAGAACAGGGGGTTCCAATCAGCCCCAGCATTTT.

The chain joins TRBV28 to TRBJ1-1; no firm D call. The V gene lost 1 base and the J gene lost 6 bases, with 9 bases spanning the gap. Per the germline V gene, CDR1 is MDHEN and CDR2 is SYDVKM. The CDR3 totals 13 residues. The CDR3 DNA sequence: TGTGCCAGCAGTTTATTCCAGCGCGCTGAAGCTTTCTTT. Its protein product is CASSLFQRAEAFF.

V and J are TRBV14 and TRBJ2-5; 7 bases agree with TRBD1. Trimming removed 4 bases from V and 7 bases from J; junction bases left unmatched: 15. CDR1 SGHDN and CDR2 FVKESK come from the germline V gene. This CDR3 has 16 residues. CDR3 residues: CASSPAVGQRVGTQYF. CDR3 DNA sequence: TGTGCCAGCAGCCCGGCTGTGGGACAGAGGGTAGGGACCCAGTACTTC.

This chain joins TRBV10-3 and TRBJ1-5; no firm D call. This CDR3 comprises 14 residues. The germline V gene encodes CDR1 ENHRY and CDR2 SYGVKD. Trimming shortened V by 3 bases and J by 7 bases, and 13 bases separated the two germline ends. The CDR3 region has the DNA TGTGCCATCAGTGAAGAAGGAGTTGGGCAGCCCCAGCATTTT. Translating gives CAISEEGVGQPQHF.

The chain carries TRBV29-1 and TRBJ1-1, with 7 bases fitting TRBD1. The CDR3 consists of 14 residues. Germline-derived CDR1 and CDR2 are SQVTM and ANQGSEA. J gave up 0 bases and V 7 bases, and 8 bases lay outside the gene matches. The CDR3 is CSGRGPSMNTEAFF. The CDR3, as DNA: TGCAGCGGTAGGGGGCCCTCCATGAACACTGAAGCTTTCTTT.

This chain connects TRBV30 to TRBJ2-3; possible D gene TRBD1, 6 bases. The CDR3 has 15 amino acids. Between the trimmed V and J ends, which lost 7 bases and 6 bases, there was a span of 23 bases. CDR1 and CDR2 (germline): GTSNPN, SVGIG (reference sequence). The CDR3 loop reads CAFRGTSTHTDTQYF. DNA of the CDR3: TGTGCCTTCAGGGGTACATCTACCCACACGGATACGCAGTATTTT.

This chain links TRBV4-2 with TRBJ2-4; 8 bases agree with TRBD2. The CDR3 length is 17 residues. Per the germline V gene, CDR1 is LGHNA and CDR2 is YNFKEQ. V shed 5 bases, J shed 1 base, and the junction held 10 bases outside the gene matches. The CDR3, as DNA: TGTGCCAGCAGCGACGACCAACTAGCGGATGCCAAAAACATTCAGTACTTC. Translating gives CASSDDQLADAKNIQYF.

This clone showed up just a few times. The V gene is TRBV18, the J gene TRBJ2-7, with 10 bases aligning to TRBD2. The germline gives CDR1 KGHSH, CDR2 LQKENI. This CDR3 has 16 amino acids. Germline trimming cut 2 bases from V and 1 base from J; bases unmatched to any gene: 5. CDR3 protein: CASSPFASGSSYEQYF. The CDR3 DNA sequence: TGTGCCAGCTCACCATTCGCTAGCGGGAGTTCCTACGAGCAGTACTTC.